This TCR beta chain is drawn from a study of response to subunit inactivated influenza vaccine. Study-wide results and limits: The authors offered the suggestion that each seasonal influenza vaccination recruits few new T cells.

Concerning this clonotype itself: Its specificity is not known.

One entry per CDR3 protein results from TCRdb running MiXCR on the RT-PCR reads. Among roughly 780,000 distinct CDR3 sequences listed, roughly 18% were seen once. The CDR3 is 15 residues long. V lost 5 bases and J 2 bases, leaving 16 bases between the germline ends. CDR1 and CDR2 (germline): DFQATT, SNEGSKA (reference sequence). The specimen comprised PBMCs from blood, sampled around 5 days after vaccination. The receptor was isolated from a man between 45 and 60 years old who received an inactivated influenza vaccine. This sequence joins TRBV20-1 and TRBJ2-1; possible D gene TRBD1, 6 bases. CDR3 sequence (DNA): TGCAGTGCTCGGCAGGGGTCAACCACCTACAATGAGCAGTTCTTC. This translates into CSARQGSTTYNEQFF.